This T cell receptor beta chain was captured by sequencing in a study of blood T cell repertoires in COVID-19. For the study at large: The cDNA or gDNA used as material had been derived from T cells, B-cell-depleted T cells, or PBMCs.

Here immunoSEQ multiplex PCR was the method, and the copy in TCRdb shows in-frame clones only, minus some. The sample shows 200,000 to 300,000 clones, approximately 80% of them seen only once. The CDR3 is made up of 16 amino acids. Germline V lookup: CDR1 LGHNA, CDR2 YSLEER. V gave up 3 bases and J gave up 9 bases; unmatched junction bases: 12. The rearrangement links TRBV4-3 to TRBJ2-1; TRBD2 matches at 9 bases. The sequenced sample was peripheral blood. This receptor was identified in a woman in her seventies with acute or convalescent COVID-19. This CDR3 is CASSQAGRGGASEQFF. Here the CDR3 DNA reads TGCGCCAGCAGCCAGGCCGGGCGCGGGGGGGCCTCTGAGCAGTTCTTC.